The clone carrying this TCR beta chain has just a few counts. The trim removed 2 bases at V and 4 bases at J, leaving 3 bases unmatched. The CDR3 spans 15 residues. Germline V gives CDR1 MNHEY, CDR2 SVGAGI. This entry belongs to a study of cytomegalovirus exposure and HLA in healthy donors. PCR involved 60 Vbeta and 13 Jbeta primers. TCRdb's table, derived via immunoSEQ multiplex PCR, lists solely in-frame clones and lacks some. The sample lists more than 140,000 clones, about 79% occurring once. This chain uses TRBV6-5 with TRBJ1-2; TRBD1 matches at 11 bases. The sample consisted of PBMCs. The TCR originated in a male donor in good health and CMV-seronegative. CDR3 region: CASSYDGTGGYGYTF. The DNA of the CDR3 is TGTGCCAGCAGTTACGACGGGACAGGGGGCTATGGCTACACCTTC.